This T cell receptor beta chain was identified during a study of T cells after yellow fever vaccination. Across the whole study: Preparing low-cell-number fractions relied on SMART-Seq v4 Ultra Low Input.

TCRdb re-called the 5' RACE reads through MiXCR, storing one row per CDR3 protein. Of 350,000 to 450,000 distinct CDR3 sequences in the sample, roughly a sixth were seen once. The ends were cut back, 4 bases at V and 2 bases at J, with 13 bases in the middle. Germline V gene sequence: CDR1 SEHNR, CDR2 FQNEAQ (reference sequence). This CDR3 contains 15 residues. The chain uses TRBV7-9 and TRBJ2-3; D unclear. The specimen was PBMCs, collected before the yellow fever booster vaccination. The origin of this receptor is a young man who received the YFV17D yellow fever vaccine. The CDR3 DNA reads TGTGCCAGCAGCTACCCGCGGTCCCACACAGATACGCAGTATTTT. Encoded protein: CASSYPRSHTDTQYF.